These 20 T cell receptor beta chains were all obtained from the same sample, sequenced in a study of Graves' ophthalmopathy and Graves' hyperthyroidism (dated by TCRdb to about 2018). The instrument was an Illumina HiSeq 2000. For repertoire sequencing, TCR beta CDR3 regions were amplified from RNA transcripts. The first round of RT-PCR was done with HTBI primers and the Qiagen OneStep RT-PCR kit, and was followed by a second round of multiplex PCR, then size selection and purification. TCRdb redid the processing of the public reads, applying fastp at Q25 and MiXCR, and retained in-frame beta chains. Identical CDR3 protein sequences are pooled into one entry, listed with their most common genes and DNA. The sample table shows 300,000 to 400,000 distinct CDR3 sequences, and roughly 15% are seen once. The top ten constitute 12% of the sample. Specimen: peripheral blood. These receptor sequences come from an adult man with Graves' ophthalmopathy.

This clonotype was seen ten or more times. The chain has TRBV5-1 and TRBJ2-2, with D possibly being TRBD2 (5 bases). Germline V CDR1 and CDR2: SGHRS, YFSETQ. Trimming removed 0 bases at V and 1 base at J, with 10 bases between. This CDR3 is 16 amino acids long. The CDR3 here is CASSLALGGNTGELFF. Written as DNA, the CDR3 is TGCGCCAGCAGCTTGGCCCTCGGAGGGAACACCGGGGAGCTGTTTTTT.

This clonotype was seen at least ten times. The V and J genes are TRBV6-2 or TRBV6-3 and TRBJ1-5, with D tentatively TRBD1 (6 bases). In germline, CDR1 is MNHEY, CDR2 SVGEGT. This CDR3 comprises 13 residues. The ends were cut back, 6 bases at V and 7 bases at J, with 13 bases in the middle. Here the CDR3 reads CASSLSQGQPQHF. The CDR3 DNA sequence: TGTGCCAGCAGCCTTTCACAGGGCCAGCCCCAGCATTTT.

This clonotype was counted ten times or more. Sequence at one end of the junction differs from germline and may be a read error. V is TRBV6-1 and J is TRBJ2-7; the match to TRBD1 covers 9 bases. The CDR3 runs 11 residues. Germline CDR1 and CDR2: MNHNS and SASEGT. The CDR3 DNA sequence: TGTGCCAGCAGCGTGGGGGACAGGGTGAGCTTC. Its translation: CASSVGDRVSF.

This clonotype was recorded at least ten times. CDR3 sequence reads: CSARVDNSGSPLHF. CDR3 nucleotides: TGCAGTGCTAGAGTCGACAACTCGGGTTCACCCCTCCACTTT. The gene calls are TRBV20-1 and TRBJ1-6; D ambiguous. The germline gives CDR1 DFQATT, CDR2 SNEGSKA (reference sequence). This CDR3 comprises 14 residues. The ends were cut back, 1 base at V and 9 bases at J, with 13 bases in the middle.

This clonotype was recorded only once. The V and J genes are TRBV6-1 and TRBJ1-5, with TRBD1 identical over 12 bases. CDR3 length: 16 amino acids. Germline V gene lookup returns CDR1 MNHNS and CDR2 SASEGT. V gave up 6 bases and J gave up 10 bases; unmatched junction bases: 13. CDR3 nucleotides: TGTGCCAGCAGAAAGGCAGGGACAGGGGGCCCCCGACCCCAGCATTTT. Protein product: CASRKAGTGGPRPQHF.

This clonotype was seen repeatedly, ten times or more. The rearrangement joins TRBV11-2 to TRBJ1-1, with unresolved D. Germline CDR1 reads SGHAT; CDR2 reads FQNNGV. Trimming left V 0 bases short and J 0 bases short, with 5 bases between. The CDR3 loop spans 14 amino acids. CDR3 amino acids: CASSLERLNTEAFF. The CDR3 coding sequence is TGTGCCAGCAGCTTAGAACGGCTGAACACTGAAGCTTTCTTT. Looking up the rest from reference TRBV11-2 and TRBJ1-1 gives the full variable domain: EAGVAQSPRYKIIEKRQSVAFWCNPISGHATLYWYQQILGQGPKLLIQFQNNGVVDDSQLPKDRFSAERLKGVDSTLKIQPAKLEDSAVYLCASSLERLNTEAFFGQGTRLTVV.

The table lists this clonotype with many counts. The chain uses TRBV20-1 and TRBJ2-7, with TRBD2 matching over 7 bases. Trimming at V came to 5 bases and at J to 0 bases, leaving 1 base not matched to a gene. CDR3 size: 12 residues. The germline V gene has CDR1 DFQATT and CDR2 SNEGSKA (reference sequence). The CDR3: CSARGVSYEQYF. The CDR3 DNA is TGCAGTGCTCGGGGGGTCTCCTACGAGCAGTACTTC.

In this sample, this clonotype turned up many times. The chain recombines TRBV4-2 with TRBJ2-5; D tentatively fits TRBD1 or TRBD2 (5 bases each). The CDR3 spans 15 residues. Trimming shortened V by 2 bases and J by 1 base, and 11 bases separated the two germline ends. CDR1 is LGHNA, CDR2 YNFKEQ, per germline. CDR3 region: CASSQPGTTQETQYF. CDR3 bases: TGTGCCAGCAGCCAACCCGGGACCACCCAAGAGACCCAGTACTTC.

This clonotype was detected many times. The chain recombines TRBV3-1 with TRBJ1-2; D remains unclear. Germline CDR1 LGHDT, CDR2 YNNKEL (reference sequence). V lost 0 bases and J 2 bases, leaving 7 bases between the germline ends. CDR3 length equals 14 residues. The DNA for the CDR3 is TGTGCCAGCAGCCAAGATCACGGCAACTATGGCTACACCTTC. Translated: CASSQDHGNYGYTF.

This clonotype was recorded many times. Compared with germline, one end of the junction differs, possibly owing to a read error. V gene TRBV7-2 combines with J gene TRBJ2-5; 10 bases map to TRBD2. Per germline, CDR1 SGHTA and CDR2 FQGNSA. This CDR3 has 15 amino acids. The CDR3 is CASSRGTSAQGTQYF. CDR3 coding DNA: TGTGCCAGCAGCCGCGGGACTAGCGCCCAAGGGACCCAGTACTTC. Looking up the rest from reference TRBV7-2 and TRBJ2-5 gives the full variable domain: GAGVSQSPSNKVTEKGKDVELRCDPISGHTALYWYRQSLGQGLEFLIYFQGNSAPDKSGLPSDRFSAERTGGSVSTLTIQRTQQEDSAVYLCASSRGTSAQGTQYFGPGTRLLVL.

V gene TRBV28 combines with J gene TRBJ2-5; 7 positions match TRBD2. CDR3 length: 14 residues. The V segment lost 4 bases and the J segment 2 bases; nucleotides outside the gene matches: 4. Per germline, CDR1 MDHEN and CDR2 SYDVKM. The CDR3 bases are TGTGCCAGCAGTTACACTAGCGAACAAGAGACCCAGTACTTC. Translation: CASSYTSEQETQYF.

At least ten counts were recorded for this clonotype. The chain links TRBV6-5 to TRBJ2-7; the match to TRBD1 covers 8 bases. CDR3 length: 16 residues. Germline V gene data show CDR1 as MNHEY and CDR2 as SVGAGI. J gave up 3 bases and V 2 bases, and 9 bases lay outside the gene matches. The DNA for the CDR3 is TGTGCCAGCAGTTACCCGAACCGGGACAGGAGCTACGAGCAGTACTTC. This sequence encodes CASSYPNRDRSYEQYF.

This clonotype has ten or more counts. The V gene is TRBV2, the J gene TRBJ2-7, with D uncertain. The CDR3 extends over 12 amino acids. Trimming took off 5 bases at V and 1 base at J, with 6 bases between the two ends. From germline, CDR1 is SNHLY and CDR2 FYNNEI. For the CDR3, the DNA is TGTGCCAGCAGTCTCATGTCCTACGAGCAGTACTTC. Protein product: CASSLMSYEQYF. The entire variable domain, with the rest obtained from reference TRBV2 and TRBJ2-7, is as follows: EPEVTQTPSHQVTQMGQEVILRCVPISNHLYFYWYRQILGQKVEFLVSFYNNEISEKSEIFDDQFSVERPDGSNFTLKIRSTKLEDSAMYFCASSLMSYEQYFGPGTRLTVT.

This clonotype was observed at least ten times. The genes are TRBV28 and TRBJ1-2; 8 bases match TRBD1. The CDR3 runs 14 residues. Trimming cost V 6 bases and J 7 bases; bases outside gene matches: 10. The germline V gene encodes CDR1 MDHEN and CDR2 SYDVKM. The CDR3 reads CASSHKTGGAGYTF. The CDR3, as DNA: TGTGCCAGCAGCCATAAAACAGGGGGTGCTGGCTACACCTTC.

This clonotype was seen repeatedly, ten times or more. This sequence joins TRBV7-2 and TRBJ1-2; no reliable D call. The germline V and J ends were trimmed by 0 bases and 4 bases, with 6 bases remaining between them. The CDR3 extends over 13 amino acids. The germline V gene has CDR1 SGHTA and CDR2 FQGNSA. For the CDR3, the DNA is TGTGCCAGCAGCTTAGCAGCACCCTATGGCTACACCTTC. Its translation is CASSLAAPYGYTF.

This clonotype was counted many times. The genes are TRBV19 and TRBJ1-1; D is perhaps TRBD1 (5 bases). CDR3 size: 14 residues. The germline V gene has CDR1 LNHDA and CDR2 SQIVND (reference sequence). V was clipped by 4 bases and J by 6 bases, with 15 bases between them. CDR3: CASSRPWGTAEAFF. The CDR3 DNA sequence: TGTGCCAGTAGTAGACCTTGGGGGACCGCTGAAGCTTTCTTT.

This clonotype was seen ten or more times. This sequence joins TRBV7-9 and TRBJ1-1; the D gene is possibly TRBD1 (6 bases). Trimming removed 0 bases from V and 9 bases from J, with 11 bases in between. The CDR3 is 13 amino acids. The V gene's germline CDR1 is SEHNR and CDR2 FQNEAQ (reference sequence). This chain's CDR3 is CASSLAGGTKAFF. In nucleotides, the CDR3 is TGTGCCAGCAGCTTAGCGGGGGGGACAAAAGCTTTCTTT.

The chain has TRBV27 and TRBJ2-7; possible D gene TRBD2, 6 bases. Trimming took off 7 bases at V and 5 bases at J, with 21 bases between the two ends. The CDR3 is 15 amino acids. Germline values: CDR1 MNHEY, CDR2 SMNVEV (reference sequence). The CDR3 DNA sequence: TGTGCCAGCACCTCCACCCCCGGGAGCTGGGACGAGCAGTACTTC. It yields the protein CASTSTPGSWDEQYF.

This clonotype was seen at least ten times. The rearrangement uses TRBV5-6 and TRBJ1-3; D not certain. The CDR3 is made up of 15 amino acids. Germline V gene data show CDR1 as SGHDT and CDR2 as YYEEEE. V was trimmed by 2 bases and J by 2 bases, leaving 11 bases between them. This CDR3 is CASSFGSGTGNTIYF. CDR3 DNA: TGTGCCAGCAGCTTCGGGTCGGGGACTGGAAACACCATATATTTT.

The table lists this clonotype with many counts. The chain combines TRBV2 with TRBJ1-5; D is undetermined. Between the trimmed V and J ends, which lost 4 bases and 4 bases, there was a span of 20 bases. The germline V gene has CDR1 SNHLY and CDR2 FYNNEI. The CDR3 has 17 amino acids. The CDR3 DNA sequence: TGTGCCAGCAGTGGGATAGGGCAGGCCTTGTGGAATCAGCCCCAGCATTTT. It codes for CASSGIGQALWNQPQHF.